This T cell receptor (beta chain) appears in the sequencing data of a study of OX40 agonist ivuxolimab in advanced cancers. Overall study context: Ivuxolimab, an agonist antibody against OX40 (CD134), was given to patients. Patients received ivuxolimab, an intravenous treatment, every 2 weeks at 0.01 to 10 mg/kg.

TCRdb keeps only in-frame clones here, not all; method: immunoSEQ multiplex PCR. The sample has tens of thousands of clones; around nine tenths are singletons. General study results and limits: Averaged across samples, CD8+ T cells carried more expanded clones than CD4+ did.

A remark on this clone: Its antigen remains unidentified.

This CDR3 spans 15 amino acids. CDR1 is SGHTA, CDR2 FQGTGA, per germline. V dropped 5 bases and J dropped 5; count of bases not matched to a gene: 4. The chain links TRBV7-3 to TRBJ1-6; 9 bases align to TRBD1. The sequence came from an adult with an advanced solid tumor such as melanoma, head and neck, liver or kidney cancer. The source was CD4+ or CD8+ T cells sorted from blood, collected in a trial of the OX40 agonist ivuxolimab. The CDR3 nucleotides are TGTGCCAGCAGCATGGGGACAGGGAATAATTCACCCCTCCACTTT. Encoded protein: CASSMGTGNNSPLHF.